Each of the 20 T cell receptor beta chains below was sequenced from the same sample in a study of brain T cells in children with intractable seizures. As to time point: blood from clinic visit 5 months post-surgery; TSC patient then seizure free. The repertoire was sequenced with immunoSEQ multiplex PCR; TCRdb's copy has only in-frame clones and lacks some. The table lists about 350,000 clones, over 90% of them singletons. The sequenced sample was peripheral blood, obtained 4 to 6 months after surgery. Every receptor here comes from a boy under two years old with tuberous sclerosis and intractable seizures.

This chain connects TRBV5-1 to TRBJ2-7; 12 bases map to TRBD2. Germline loops: CDR1 SGHRS, CDR2 YFSETQ. The CDR3 has 14 residues. The junction had 3 bases not matched to a gene; V was cut back by 2 bases and J by 6 bases. The CDR3 reads CASSFRLAGAEQYF. The CDR3 DNA follows: TGCGCCAGCAGCTTCCGACTAGCGGGGGCCGAGCAGTACTTC.

This chain uses TRBV3-1 (or the pseudogene TRBV3-2) with TRBJ1-2, with D perhaps TRBD1 (5 bases). With 1 base removed from V and 7 bases from J, the gap between germline ends came to 10 bases. CDR3 length: 13 amino acids. The V gene's germline CDR1 is LGHDT and CDR2 YNNKEL (reference sequence). Written as DNA, the CDR3 is TGTGCCAGCAGCCAAGCCAGGGAGGGTGGCTACACCTTC. It translates to CASSQAREGGYTF.

The chain couples TRBV5-1 to TRBJ2-6; D gene ambiguous. Trimming stripped 2 bases from V and 0 bases from J, with 15 bases between. This CDR3 is built from 18 residues. CDR1 is SGHRS, CDR2 YFSETQ, per germline. The CDR3 loop reads CASSLVGRFFSGANVLTF. The CDR3 bases are TGCGCCAGCAGCTTAGTCGGCAGGTTTTTCTCTGGGGCCAACGTCCTGACTTTC.

The chain carries TRBV5-5 and TRBJ1-1; D is perhaps TRBD1 (6 bases). The ends were cut back, 6 bases at V and 2 bases at J, with 17 bases in the middle. This CDR3 spans 15 amino acids. Germline V gene sequence: CDR1 SGHKS, CDR2 YYEKEE (reference sequence). As DNA, the CDR3 is TGTGCCAGCATCCGGGCCAGGGGCGGAAACACTGAAGCTTTCTTT. Translating it yields CASIRARGGNTEAFF.

The gene calls are TRBV19 and TRBJ1-5; 11 bases map to TRBD1. There are 17 residues in the CDR3. Germline lookup yields CDR1 LNHDA and CDR2 SQIVND (reference sequence). J lost 5 bases, V lost 3 bases, and 9 bases had no gene match. CDR3 loop: CASSIDSGTGGHQPQHF. CDR3 in DNA: TGTGCCAGTAGTATCGATAGCGGGACAGGGGGGCATCAGCCCCAGCATTTT.

This clone appeared a few times. J is TRBJ2-7 and V is TRBV4-1; 9 bases map to TRBD2. The trim removed 0 bases at V and 3 bases at J, leaving 15 bases unmatched. The CDR3 loop spans 19 amino acids. The germline V gene encodes CDR1 MGHRA and CDR2 YSYEKL. CDR3: CASSQEWVLGRGRDYEQYF. CDR3 coding DNA: TGCGCCAGCAGCCAAGAATGGGTGCTCGGGCGCGGGAGGGACTACGAGCAGTACTTC.

The CDR3 loop reads CASSQNWGQGAFF. CDR3 bases: TGTGCCAGCAGCCAAAACTGGGGACAGGGGGCTTTCTTT. The V call is TRBV14, the J call TRBJ1-1, with TRBD1 identical over 10 bases. The CDR3 length is 13 residues. Germline trimming cut 2 bases from V and 11 bases from J; bases unmatched to any gene: 5. The germline CDR1 and CDR2 sequences are SGHDN and FVKESK. Filled out from reference TRBV14 and TRBJ1-1, the complete variable domain reads EAGVTQFPSHSVIEKGQTVTLRCDPISGHDNLYWYRRVMGKEIKFLLHFVKESKQDESGMPNNRFLAERTGGTYSTLKVQPAELEDSGVYFCASSQNWGQGAFFGQGTRLTVV.

This clone was seen a single time. V gene TRBV5-1 combines with J gene TRBJ2-7; D is ambiguous. This CDR3 comprises 13 residues. V was cut by 2 bases and J by 9 bases, with 15 bases left in between. Germline CDR1 and CDR2: SGHRS and YFSETQ. CDR3 protein: CASSFFYDEVQYF. CDR3 coding DNA: TGCGCCAGCAGCTTCTTCTACGATGAAGTGCAGTACTTC.

This clone has a single count. This chain links TRBV2 with TRBJ2-7, with a tentative D call TRBD1 (6 bases). The CDR3 spans 16 residues. V was shortened by 2 bases and J by 4 bases, with 18 bases between the two germline ends. Germline CDR1 SNHLY, CDR2 FYNNEI. CDR3 sequence (DNA): TGTGCCAGCAGTGAAATGGGCAGGGGAGAAAGTTACGAGCAGTACTTC. This sequence encodes CASSEMGRGESYEQYF.

The gene calls are TRBV21-1 and TRBJ2-7; TRBD1, the D gene given by the table, was not confirmed from the DNA. TRBV21-1 is termed a pseudogene. The CDR3 loop spans 15 amino acids. CDR3 bases: TGTGCCAGCAGCAAAGCGTCGACAGGGGGCTACGAGCAGTACTTC. Its protein is CASSKASTGGYEQYF.

The chain recombines TRBV5-4 with TRBJ2-1; 7 bases fit TRBD1. This CDR3 spans 14 amino acids. Trimming took 0 bases from V and 7 from J; bases not matched to a gene: 4. Germline V gene sequence: CDR1 SGHNT, CDR2 YYREEE (reference sequence). The CDR3 sequence is CASSLGQGQNEQFF. The DNA of the CDR3 is TGTGCCAGCAGCTTGGGACAGGGTCAAAATGAGCAGTTCTTC. The full variable domain, rest sourced from reference TRBV5-4 and TRBJ2-1, is ETGVTQSPTHLIKTRGQQVTLRCSSQSGHNTVSWYQQALGQGPQFIFQYYREEENGRGNFPPRFSGLQFPNYSSELNVNALELDDSALYLCASSLGQGQNEQFFGPGTRLTVL.

The CDR3 DNA follows: TGTGCCAGCAGTTTAATCTCTGGGGCCAACGTCCTGACTTTC. Translating it yields CASSLISGANVLTF. The chain has TRBV27 and TRBJ2-6, with D unresolved. This CDR3 has 14 amino acids. Germline V gives CDR1 MNHEY, CDR2 SMNVEV (reference sequence). Trimming removed 2 bases at V and 0 bases at J, with 2 bases between.

CDR3 bases: TGTGCCACCAGCAGTGGGGGGAATAACGGTTCACCCCTCCACTTT. Its translation: CATSSGGNNGSPLHF. The rearrangement uses TRBV15 and TRBJ1-6, with D maybe TRBD1 (5 bases). Germline CDR1 reads LNHNV; CDR2 reads YYDKDF (reference sequence). Trimming cost V 3 bases and J 9 bases, with 15 bases left between them. The CDR3 has 15 amino acids. Together with reference TRBV15 and TRBJ1-6, the CDR3 gives the full variable domain: DAMVIQNPRYQVTQFGKPVTLSCSQTLNHNVMYWYQQKSSQAPKLLFHYYDKDFNNEADTPDNFQSRRPNTSFCFLDIRSPGLGDTAMYLCATSSGGNNGSPLHFGNGTRLTVT.

V usage is TRBV9 and J usage is TRBJ2-7; tentative D call: TRBD1 (5 bases). Germline V CDR1 and CDR2: SGDLS, YYNGEE. V was clipped by 2 bases and J by 7 bases, with 16 bases between them. The CDR3 runs to 14 residues. The CDR3 DNA is TGTGCCAGCAGCGTGGGGTGGGGCATGGAGGAGCAGTACTTC. Amino acids: CASSVGWGMEEQYF.

The gene calls are TRBV5-1 and TRBJ2-3; possibly TRBD2 for D (7 bases). V was pared by 2 bases and J by 5 bases, with 15 bases between. CDR1 and CDR2 from the germline V gene are SGHRS and YFSETQ. The CDR3 length is 15 residues. CDR3: CASSLGGAGGDTQYF. The CDR3 DNA is TGCGCCAGCAGCTTAGGGGGGGCCGGGGGAGATACGCAGTATTTT.

V is TRBV6-1 and J is TRBJ2-1; perhaps TRBD2 as D (7 bases). Germline CDR1 is MNHNS and CDR2 is SASEGT. CDR3 length equals 16 residues. The ends were cut back, 1 base at V and 3 bases at J, with 13 bases in the middle. CDR3 coding DNA: TGTGCCAGCAGTGAAGTGGCGGGGGCCCTCTACAATGAGCAGTTCTTC. This encodes CASSEVAGALYNEQFF.

J is TRBJ2-1 and V is TRBV7-9; TRBD2 agrees at 12 bases. The CDR3 runs 16 residues. The germline V gene has CDR1 SEHNR and CDR2 FQNEAQ (reference sequence). J was trimmed by 4 bases and V by 4 bases; bases with no gene match: 5. The CDR3 DNA reads TGTGCCAGCAGCTCCCGACTAGCGGGAGCGTACAATGAGCAGTTCTTC. This gives the protein CASSSRLAGAYNEQFF. Together with reference TRBV7-9 and TRBJ2-1, the CDR3 gives the full variable domain: DTGVSQNPRHKITKRGQNVTFRCDPISEHNRLYWYRQTLGQGPEFLTYFQNEAQLEKSRLLSDRFSAERPKGSFSTLEIQRTEQGDSAMYLCASSSRLAGAYNEQFFGPGTRLTVL.

V usage is TRBV11-2 and J usage is TRBJ2-1; 9 nucleotides align to TRBD1. The trim removed 6 bases at V and 5 bases at J, leaving 17 bases unmatched. The germline CDR1 and CDR2 sequences are SGHAT and FQNNGV. This CDR3 spans 18 amino acids. CDR3 loop: CASRSVKGRDREDNEQFF. CDR3 nucleotide sequence: TGTGCCAGCAGATCCGTGAAGGGCCGGGACAGGGAAGACAATGAGCAGTTCTTC.

Only one count was recorded for this clone. The V call is TRBV11-3, the J call TRBJ1-6, with 8 bases fitting TRBD1. Germline CDR1 reads SGHNT; CDR2 reads YENEEA. V was pared by 4 bases and J by 0 bases, with 5 bases of the junction left unmatched. The CDR3 contains 17 residues. The CDR3 nucleotides read TGTGCCAGCAGCTCCTGGACAGGGAGCTCCTATAATTCACCCCTCCACTTT. Translation: CASSSWTGSSYNSPLHF.

V gene TRBV6-6 combines with J gene TRBJ2-7; weak D call: TRBD1 (5 bases). CDR1 is MNHNY, CDR2 SVGAGI, per germline (reference sequence). The CDR3 loop spans 13 amino acids. V lost 6 bases to trimming and J lost 2 bases, with 11 bases between them. CDR3 in DNA: TGTGCCAGCAGCCCCACAGGAACCTACGAGCAGTACTTC. It encodes CASSPTGTYEQYF.